This T cell receptor beta chain derives from a study of shared clonotypes between healthy human individuals. Looking at the study overall: In total, the donors were two women and a few men aged 18 to 49. The study's findings and limits: What naive subsets generally showed was a larger estimated richness than memory subsets showed.

With respect to this clone: Its matching antigen is unknown.

This CDR3 has 15 amino acids. From germline, CDR1 is LGHNA and CDR2 YNFKEQ. After removal of 3 bases from V and 4 bases from J, the junction contained 4 bases not matched to a gene. Naive CD8 isolation took CD45RO-negative cells positively selected for CCR7 and excluded terminally differentiated effector memory CD45RA+ cells. Healthy HIV-negative adults without recent acute infections or vaccinations served as donors. Some clones are missing from TCRdb's copy, which holds only in-frame ones; the method was immunoSEQ multiplex PCR. The repertoire includes a few million clones, over 85% of them detected once, and around 1.7% sits in the top ten.

This TCR was sampled from a man younger than 30 in good health. Some clones in this sample may be carry-over from other donors' samples. Sequencing was carried out using naive CD8+ T cells from PBMCs. V gene TRBV4-2 combines with J gene TRBJ2-1, with 9 bases identical to TRBD2. CDR3: CASSQTSGNYNEQFF. The DNA for the CDR3 is TGTGCCAGCAGCCAGACTAGCGGCAATTACAATGAGCAGTTCTTC.